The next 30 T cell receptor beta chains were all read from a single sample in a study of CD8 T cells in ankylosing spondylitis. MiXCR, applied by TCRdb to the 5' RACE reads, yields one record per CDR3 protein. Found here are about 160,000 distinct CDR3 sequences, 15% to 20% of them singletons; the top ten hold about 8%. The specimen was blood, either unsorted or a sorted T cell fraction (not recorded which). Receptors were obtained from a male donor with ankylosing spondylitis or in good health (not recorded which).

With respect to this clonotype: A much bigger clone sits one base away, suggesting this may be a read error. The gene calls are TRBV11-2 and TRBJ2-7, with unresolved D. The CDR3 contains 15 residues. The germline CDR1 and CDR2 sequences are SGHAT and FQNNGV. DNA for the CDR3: TGTGCCAGCAGCTCCCCCTACGGTCAGTCCTACGAGCAGTGCTTC. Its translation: CASSSPYGQSYEQCF.

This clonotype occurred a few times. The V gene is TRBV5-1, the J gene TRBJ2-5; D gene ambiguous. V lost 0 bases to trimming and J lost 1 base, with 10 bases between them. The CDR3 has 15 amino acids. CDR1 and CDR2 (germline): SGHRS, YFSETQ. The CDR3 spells CASSLALSVQETQYF. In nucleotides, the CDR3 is TGCGCCAGCAGCTTGGCGTTATCGGTCCAAGAGACCCAGTACTTC.

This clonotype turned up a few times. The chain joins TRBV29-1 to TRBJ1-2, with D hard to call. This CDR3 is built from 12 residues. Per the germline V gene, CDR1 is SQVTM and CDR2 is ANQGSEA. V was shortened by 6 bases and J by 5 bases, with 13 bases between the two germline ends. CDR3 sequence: CSVATELYGYTF. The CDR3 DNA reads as TGCAGCGTGGCAACAGAGTTATATGGCTACACCTTC.

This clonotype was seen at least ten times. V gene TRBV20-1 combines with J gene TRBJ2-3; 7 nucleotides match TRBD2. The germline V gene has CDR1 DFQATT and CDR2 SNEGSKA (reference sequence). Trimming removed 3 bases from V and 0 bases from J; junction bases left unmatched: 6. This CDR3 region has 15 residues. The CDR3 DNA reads TGCAGTGCTAGGAAGGCGGGGGTCAGCACAGATACGCAGTATTTT. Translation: CSARKAGVSTDTQYF.

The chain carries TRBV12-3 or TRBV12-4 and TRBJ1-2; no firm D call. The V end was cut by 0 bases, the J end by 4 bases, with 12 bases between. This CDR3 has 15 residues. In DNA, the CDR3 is TGTGCCAGCAGTTTAGCCGTAGATGGGCCCTATGGCTACACCTTC. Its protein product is CASSLAVDGPYGYTF.

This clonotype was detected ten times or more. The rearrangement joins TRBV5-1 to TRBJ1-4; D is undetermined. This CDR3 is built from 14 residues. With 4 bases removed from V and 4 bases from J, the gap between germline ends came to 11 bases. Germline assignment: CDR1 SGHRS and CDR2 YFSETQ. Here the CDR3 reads CASSVSGVNEKLFF. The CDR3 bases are TGCGCCAGCAGCGTGTCTGGGGTTAATGAAAAACTGTTTTTT.

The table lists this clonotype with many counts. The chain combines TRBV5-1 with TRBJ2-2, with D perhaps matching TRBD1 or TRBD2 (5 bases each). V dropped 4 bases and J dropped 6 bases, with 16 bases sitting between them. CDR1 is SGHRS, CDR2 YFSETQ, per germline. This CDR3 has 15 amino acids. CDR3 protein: CASSGQGVFAGELFF. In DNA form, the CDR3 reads TGCGCCAGCAGCGGTCAGGGAGTTTTCGCCGGGGAGCTGTTTTTT.

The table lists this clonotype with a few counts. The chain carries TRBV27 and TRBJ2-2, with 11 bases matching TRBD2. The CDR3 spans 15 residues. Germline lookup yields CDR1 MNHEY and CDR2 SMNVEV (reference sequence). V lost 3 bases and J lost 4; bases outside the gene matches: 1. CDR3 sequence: CASSFLAGGTGELFF. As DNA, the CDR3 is TGTGCCAGCAGTTTTCTAGCGGGAGGCACCGGGGAGCTGTTTTTT.

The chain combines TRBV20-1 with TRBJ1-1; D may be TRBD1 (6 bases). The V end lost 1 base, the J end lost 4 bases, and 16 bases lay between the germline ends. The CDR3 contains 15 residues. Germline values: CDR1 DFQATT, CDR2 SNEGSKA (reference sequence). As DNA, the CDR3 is TGCAGTGCTAGAGGGGGACACCTCATCTCCACTGAAGCTTTCTTT. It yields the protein CSARGGHLISTEAFF.

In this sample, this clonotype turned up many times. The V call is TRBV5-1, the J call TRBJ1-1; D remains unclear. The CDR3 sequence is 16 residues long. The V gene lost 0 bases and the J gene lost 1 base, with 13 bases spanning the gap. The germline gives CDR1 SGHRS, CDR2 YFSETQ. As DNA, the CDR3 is TGCGCCAGCAGCTTGGCGACCGTCACTTCGAACACTGAAGCTTTCTTT. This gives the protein CASSLATVTSNTEAFF.

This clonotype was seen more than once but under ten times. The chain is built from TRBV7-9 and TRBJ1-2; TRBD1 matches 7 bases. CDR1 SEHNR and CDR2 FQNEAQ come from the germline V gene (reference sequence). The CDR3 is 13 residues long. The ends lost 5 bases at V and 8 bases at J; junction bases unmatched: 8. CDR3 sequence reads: CASSAWDSGGYTF. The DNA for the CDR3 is TGTGCCAGCAGCGCCTGGGACAGTGGGGGCTACACCTTC. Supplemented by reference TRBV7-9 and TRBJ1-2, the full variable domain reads DTGVSQNPRHKITKRGQNVTFRCDPISEHNRLYWYRQTLGQGPEFLTYFQNEAQLEKSRLLSDRFSAERPKGSFSTLEIQRTEQGDSAMYLCASSAWDSGGYTFGSGTRLTVV.

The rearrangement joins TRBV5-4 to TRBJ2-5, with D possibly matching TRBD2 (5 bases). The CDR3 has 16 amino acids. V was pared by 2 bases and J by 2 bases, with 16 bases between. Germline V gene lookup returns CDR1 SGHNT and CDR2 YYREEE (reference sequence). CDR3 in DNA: TGTGCCAGCAGCTTAGGATCAGGAGGTTTTCAAGAGACCCAGTACTTC. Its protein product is CASSLGSGGFQETQYF.

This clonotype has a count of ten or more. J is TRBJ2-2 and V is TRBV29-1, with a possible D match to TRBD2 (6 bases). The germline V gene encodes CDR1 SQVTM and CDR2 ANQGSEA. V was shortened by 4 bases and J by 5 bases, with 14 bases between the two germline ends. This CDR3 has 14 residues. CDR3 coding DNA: TGCAGCGTTGTGTTTTGGGGGGTGACCGGGGAGCTGTTTTTT. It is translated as CSVVFWGVTGELFF.

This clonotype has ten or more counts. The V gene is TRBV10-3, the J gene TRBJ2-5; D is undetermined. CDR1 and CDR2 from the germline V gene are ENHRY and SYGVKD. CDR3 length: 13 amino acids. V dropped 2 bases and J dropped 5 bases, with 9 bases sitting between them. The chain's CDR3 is CAISETDQETQYF. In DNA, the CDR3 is TGTGCCATCAGTGAGACAGATCAGGAGACCCAGTACTTC.

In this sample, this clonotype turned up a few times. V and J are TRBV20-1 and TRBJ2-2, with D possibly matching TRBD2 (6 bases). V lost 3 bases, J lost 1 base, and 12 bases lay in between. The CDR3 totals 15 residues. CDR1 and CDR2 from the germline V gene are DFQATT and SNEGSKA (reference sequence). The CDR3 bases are TGCAGTGCTAGTGGTGGCGGGAAGAACACCGGGGAGCTGTTTTTT. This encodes CSASGGGKNTGELFF.

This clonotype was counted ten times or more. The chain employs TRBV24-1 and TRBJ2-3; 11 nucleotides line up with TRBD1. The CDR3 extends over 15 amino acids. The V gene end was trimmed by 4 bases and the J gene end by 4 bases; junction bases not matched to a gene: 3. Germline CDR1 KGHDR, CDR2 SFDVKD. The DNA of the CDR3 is TGTGCCACCAGTGACCAGGACAGGGGGCCAGATACGCAGTATTTT. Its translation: CATSDQDRGPDTQYF.

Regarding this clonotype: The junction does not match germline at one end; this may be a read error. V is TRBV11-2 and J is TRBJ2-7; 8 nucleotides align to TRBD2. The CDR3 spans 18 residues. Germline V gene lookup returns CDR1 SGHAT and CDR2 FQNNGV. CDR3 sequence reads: CTSSLDPAGEPHSYEQYF. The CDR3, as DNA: TGTACCAGCAGCTTAGACCCAGCGGGGGAGCCCCACTCCTACGAGCAGTACTTC.

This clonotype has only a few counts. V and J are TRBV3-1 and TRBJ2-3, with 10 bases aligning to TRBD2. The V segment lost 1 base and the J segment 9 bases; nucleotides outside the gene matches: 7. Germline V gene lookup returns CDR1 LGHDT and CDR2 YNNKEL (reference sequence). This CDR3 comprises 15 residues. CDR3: CASSQVSSGRGTQYF. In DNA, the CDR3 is TGTGCCAGCAGCCAAGTTTCTAGCGGGAGAGGAACGCAGTATTTT.

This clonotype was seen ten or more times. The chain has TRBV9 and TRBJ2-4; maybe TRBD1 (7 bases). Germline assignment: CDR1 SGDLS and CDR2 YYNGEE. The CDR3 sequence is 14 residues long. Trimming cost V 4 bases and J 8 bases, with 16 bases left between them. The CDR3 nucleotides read TGTGCCAGCAGCTCCGGGGGACAGTATGACATTCAGTACTTC. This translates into CASSSGGQYDIQYF.

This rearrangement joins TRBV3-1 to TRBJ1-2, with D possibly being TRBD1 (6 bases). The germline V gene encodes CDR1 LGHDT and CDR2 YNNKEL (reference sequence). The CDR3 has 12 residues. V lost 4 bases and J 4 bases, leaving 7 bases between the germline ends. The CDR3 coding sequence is TGTGCCAGCAGCCGGGACACCTATGGCTACACCTTC. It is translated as CASSRDTYGYTF.

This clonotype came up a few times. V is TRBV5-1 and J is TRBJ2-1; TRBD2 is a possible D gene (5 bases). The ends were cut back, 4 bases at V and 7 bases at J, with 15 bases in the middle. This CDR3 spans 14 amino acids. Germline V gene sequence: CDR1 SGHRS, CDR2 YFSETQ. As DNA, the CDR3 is TGCGCCAGCAGCCTCTCGGAGGCGCGGAATGAGCAGTTCTTC. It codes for CASSLSEARNEQFF.

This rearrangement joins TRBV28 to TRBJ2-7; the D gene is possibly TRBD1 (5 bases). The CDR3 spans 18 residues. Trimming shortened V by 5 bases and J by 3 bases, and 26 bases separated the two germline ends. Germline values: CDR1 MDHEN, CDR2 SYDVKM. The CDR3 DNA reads TGTGCCAGCAGTGTTCTCCCCGCAGACAGCCGGAATTTCTACGAGCAGTACTTC. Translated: CASSVLPADSRNFYEQYF.

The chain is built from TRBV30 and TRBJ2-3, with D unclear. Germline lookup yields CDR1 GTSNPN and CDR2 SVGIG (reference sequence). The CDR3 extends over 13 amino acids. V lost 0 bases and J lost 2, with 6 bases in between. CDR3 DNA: TGTGCCTGGAGTGTGCGGTACACAGATACGCAGTATTTT. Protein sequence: CAWSVRYTDTQYF.

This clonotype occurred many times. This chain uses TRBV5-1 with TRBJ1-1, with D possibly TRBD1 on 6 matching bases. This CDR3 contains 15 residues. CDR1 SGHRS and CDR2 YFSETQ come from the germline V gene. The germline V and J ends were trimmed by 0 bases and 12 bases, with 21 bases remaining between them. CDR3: CASSLGTEPWRGSFF. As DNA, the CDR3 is TGCGCCAGCAGCTTGGGGACAGAGCCATGGAGGGGTTCTTTCTTT.

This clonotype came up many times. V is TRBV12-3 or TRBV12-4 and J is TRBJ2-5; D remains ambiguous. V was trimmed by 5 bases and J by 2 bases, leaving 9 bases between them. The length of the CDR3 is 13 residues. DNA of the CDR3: TGTGCCAGCAGTCCACCGATACAAGAGACCCAGTACTTC. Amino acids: CASSPPIQETQYF.

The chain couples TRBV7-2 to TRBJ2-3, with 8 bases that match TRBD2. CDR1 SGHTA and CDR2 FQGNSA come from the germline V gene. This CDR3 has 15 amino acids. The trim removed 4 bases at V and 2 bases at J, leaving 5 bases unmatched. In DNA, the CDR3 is TGTGCCAGCAGCTCCCGGGAGGGAGTCACAGATACGCAGTATTTT. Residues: CASSSREGVTDTQYF.

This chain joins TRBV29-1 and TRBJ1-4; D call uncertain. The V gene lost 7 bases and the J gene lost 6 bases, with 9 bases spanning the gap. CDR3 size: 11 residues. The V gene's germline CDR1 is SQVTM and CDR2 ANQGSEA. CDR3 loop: CSGAYDEKLFF. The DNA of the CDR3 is TGCAGCGGAGCATATGATGAAAAACTGTTTTTT. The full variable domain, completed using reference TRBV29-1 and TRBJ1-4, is SAVISQKPSRDICQRGTSLTIQCQVDSQVTMMFWYRQQPGQSLTLIATANQGSEATYESGFVIDKFPISRPNLTFSTLTVSNMSPEDSSIYLCSGAYDEKLFFGSGTQLSVL.

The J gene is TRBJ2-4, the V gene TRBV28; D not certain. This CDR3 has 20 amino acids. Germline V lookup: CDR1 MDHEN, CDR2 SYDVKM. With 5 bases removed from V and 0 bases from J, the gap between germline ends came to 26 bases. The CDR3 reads CASSPNTQMNRVIAKNIQYF. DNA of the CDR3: TGTGCCAGCAGTCCAAACACCCAAATGAATAGGGTTATAGCCAAAAACATTCAGTACTTC.

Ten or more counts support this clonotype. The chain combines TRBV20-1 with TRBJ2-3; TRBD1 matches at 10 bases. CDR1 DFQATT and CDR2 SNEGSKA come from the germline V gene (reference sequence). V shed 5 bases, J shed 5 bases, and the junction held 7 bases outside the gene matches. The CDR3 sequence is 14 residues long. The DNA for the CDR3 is TGCAGTGCTCCCCGGGACAGGGGATTAGATACGCAGTATTTT. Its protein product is CSAPRDRGLDTQYF.

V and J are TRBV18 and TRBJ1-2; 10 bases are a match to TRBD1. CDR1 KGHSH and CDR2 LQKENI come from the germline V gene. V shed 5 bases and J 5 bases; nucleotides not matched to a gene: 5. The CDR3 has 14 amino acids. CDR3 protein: CASSTGQGLYGYTF. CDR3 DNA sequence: TGTGCCAGCTCAACGGGACAGGGGTTGTATGGCTACACCTTC.